Listed here are 31 T cell receptor beta chains from one sample, sequenced in a study of shared clonotypes between healthy human individuals. The repertoire was sequenced with immunoSEQ multiplex PCR; TCRdb's copy has only in-frame clones and lacks some. The sample holds roughly 1 million clones, about 80% seen once. Sequences were obtained from memory CD4+ T cells sorted from blood. The subset was: CD45RA-negative fraction. Receptors originate from a man between 18 and 29 years old in good health.

The chain joins TRBV9 to TRBJ2-3; 14 positions match TRBD2. The CDR3 consists of 18 residues. Germline trimming cut 2 bases from V and 2 bases from J; bases unmatched to any gene: 7. From germline, CDR1 is SGDLS and CDR2 YYNGEE. The CDR3 nucleotides read TGTGCCAGCAGCGTTCGGACTAGCGGGGGGACCCACACAGATACGCAGTATTTT. This translates into CASSVRTSGGTHTDTQYF.

This rearrangement joins TRBV5-6 to TRBJ1-1; D is uncertain. CDR1 is SGHDT and CDR2 is YYEEEE in the germline V gene. Trimming stripped 0 bases from V and 5 bases from J, with 8 bases between. The CDR3 runs 13 residues. This chain's CDR3 is CASSLVHNTEAFF. In nucleotides, the CDR3 is TGTGCCAGCAGCTTGGTTCATAATACTGAAGCTTTCTTT.

This chain joins TRBV5-4 and TRBJ1-2, with TRBD1 matching 8 bases. Germline trimming cut 3 bases from V and 5 bases from J; bases unmatched to any gene: 3. Germline assignment: CDR1 SGHNT and CDR2 YYREEE (reference sequence). This CDR3 contains 13 residues. CDR3 sequence: CASSSTGVYGYTF. The CDR3 DNA reads TGTGCCAGCAGCTCGACAGGGGTTTATGGCTACACCTTC.

The rearrangement joins TRBV10-3 to TRBJ1-1; D may be TRBD1 (6 bases). Trimming took off 2 bases at V and 4 bases at J, with 17 bases between the two ends. The length of the CDR3 is 16 residues. The germline V gene has CDR1 ENHRY and CDR2 SYGVKD. CDR3 DNA: TGTGCCATCAGTGAGAGGACGTCGGGGGCAGGCACTGAAGCTTTCTTT. Amino acid sequence: CAISERTSGAGTEAFF.

The rearrangement joins TRBV29-1 to TRBJ1-1; D remains ambiguous. The germline CDR1 and CDR2 sequences are SQVTM and ANQGSEA. The CDR3 sequence is 11 residues long. The CDR3 DNA sequence: TGCACCACCGTCCGGGCCGCTGAAGCTTTCTTT. The encoded protein is CTTVRAAEAFF. Drawing the rest from reference TRBV29-1 and TRBJ1-1, the complete variable domain is SAVISQKPSRDICQRGTSLTIQCQVDSQVTMMFWYRQQPGQSLTLIATANQGSEATYESGFVIDKFPISRPNLTFSTLTVSNMSPEDSSIYLCTTVRAAEAFFGQGTRLTVV.

This rearrangement joins TRBV28 to TRBJ1-5, with 7 bases lining up with TRBD1. Per the germline V gene, CDR1 is MDHEN and CDR2 is SYDVKM. This CDR3 is built from 15 residues. Losses at the gene ends were 7 bases for V and 7 bases for J; bases not matched to a gene: 13. CDR3 residues: CASTPQGRIGQPQHF. The CDR3 DNA reads as TGTGCCAGCACCCCACAGGGGCGGATTGGGCAGCCCCAGCATTTT.

The V and J genes are TRBV25-1 and TRBJ2-3, with D maybe TRBD2 (6 bases). This CDR3 spans 14 amino acids. Trimming took 1 base from V and 6 from J, leaving 11 bases between them. Germline lookup yields CDR1 MGHDK and CDR2 SYGVNS. CDR3 protein: CASSESRTKDTQYF. CDR3 bases: TGTGCCAGCAGTGAATCGCGGACTAAGGATACGCAGTATTTT. Full variable domain (missing parts from reference TRBV25-1 and TRBJ2-3): EADIYQTPRYLVIGTGKKITLECSQTMGHDKMYWYQQDPGMELHLIHYSYGVNSTEKGDLSSESTVSRIRTEHFPLTLESARPSHTSQYLCASSESRTKDTQYFGPGTRLTVL.

This clone was found once. The chain links TRBV6-1 to TRBJ2-5, with D tentatively TRBD1 or TRBD2 (5 bases each). Germline CDR1 is MNHNS and CDR2 is SASEGT. V was clipped by 6 bases and J by 5 bases, with 10 bases between them. The CDR3 consists of 12 residues. For the CDR3, the DNA is TGTGCCAGCAGGGGACCTGGGGAGACCCAGTACTTC. Protein: CASRGPGETQYF.

This clone was picked up a small number of times. The J gene is TRBJ1-2, the V gene TRBV28; unclear D gene. CDR3 length: 13 residues. V was pared by 6 bases and J by 3 bases, with 11 bases between. Germline CDR1 reads MDHEN; CDR2 reads SYDVKM. The CDR3 nucleotides are TGTGCCAGCAGCCTAAAGGCCTACTATGGCTACACCTTC. Protein product: CASSLKAYYGYTF.

This chain uses TRBV7-8 with TRBJ1-5, with a weak D call TRBD1 (6 bases). Germline lookup yields CDR1 SGHVS and CDR2 FQNEAQ. The V and J ends lost 4 bases and 5 bases respectively, with 21 bases between them. This CDR3 has 17 residues. This CDR3 reads CASSWNRRDTGYQPQHF. Here the CDR3 DNA reads TGTGCCAGCAGCTGGAATAGACGGGACACGGGGTATCAGCCCCAGCATTTT. The complete variable domain, with remaining parts taken from reference TRBV7-8 and TRBJ1-5, reads GAGVSQSPRYKVAKRGQDVALRCDPISGHVSLFWYQQALGQGPEFLTYFQNEAQLDKSGLPSDRFFAERPEGSVSTLKIQRTQQEDSAVYLCASSWNRRDTGYQPQHFGDGTRLSIL.

The chain recombines TRBV19 with TRBJ2-5; the D gene is possibly TRBD1 (6 bases). Germline values: CDR1 LNHDA, CDR2 SQIVND (reference sequence). Deletions cut 7 bases from V and 2 bases from J, with 11 bases between. The CDR3 sequence is 13 residues long. CDR3 sequence reads: CASTPDRQETQYF. The CDR3 region has the DNA TGTGCCAGTACTCCCGACAGGCAAGAGACCCAGTACTTC. Filled out from reference TRBV19 and TRBJ2-5, the complete variable domain reads DGGITQSPKYLFRKEGQNVTLSCEQNLNHDAMYWYRQDPGQGLRLIYYSQIVNDFQKGDIAEGYSVSREKKESFPLTVTSAQKNPTAFYLCASTPDRQETQYFGPGTRLLVL.

Concerning this clone: This sample also contains other DNA sequences that code for the same CDR3. The chain uses TRBV10-2 and TRBJ1-1; D unresolved. The CDR3 totals 13 residues. V lost 1 base and J lost 3, with 6 bases in between. Germline-derived CDR1 and CDR2 are WSHSY and SAAADI. The DNA of the CDR3 is TGCGCCAGCAGTGAGTGGGTCTACACTGAAGCTTTCTTT. Translated: CASSEWVYTEAFF.

V and J are TRBV5-1 and TRBJ2-5; TRBD2 aligns across 8 bases. The V and J ends lost 0 bases and 4 bases, in that order; junction bases with no gene match: 5. CDR1 and CDR2 (germline): SGHRS, YFSETQ. CDR3 length: 15 residues. CDR3: CASSLAGGLVETQYF. The CDR3 DNA follows: TGCGCCAGCAGCTTGGCGGGAGGGCTGGTAGAGACCCAGTACTTC.

The chain combines TRBV5-4 with TRBJ2-7, with D possibly matching TRBD2 (5 bases). Germline loops: CDR1 SGHNT, CDR2 YYREEE (reference sequence). This CDR3 contains 15 residues. V was clipped by 0 bases and J by 0 bases, with 10 bases between them. In nucleotides, the CDR3 is TGTGCCAGCAGCTTGGATTTGGGGAGCTCCTACGAGCAGTACTTC. It specifies CASSLDLGSSYEQYF.

The chain joins TRBV11-2 to TRBJ2-1, with D perhaps being TRBD1 or TRBD2 (6 bases each). The length of the CDR3 is 14 residues. Germline V CDR1 and CDR2: SGHAT, FQNNGV. The V end lost 6 bases, the J end lost 10 bases, and 19 bases lay between the germline ends. The CDR3 coding sequence is TGTGCCAGCAGTATGACCTCGGGGGCCGAAGAGCAGTTCTTC. This sequence encodes CASSMTSGAEEQFF.

This clone appeared a few times. The chain joins TRBV7-2 to TRBJ2-2, with D unclear. The V end lost 0 bases, the J end lost 3 bases, and 5 bases lay between the germline ends. CDR1 SGHTA and CDR2 FQGNSA come from the germline V gene. This CDR3 is 14 amino acids long. CDR3 residues: CASSLAGYTGELFF. The CDR3 region has the DNA TGTGCCAGCAGCTTAGCGGGTTACACCGGGGAGCTGTTTTTT.

The V and J genes are TRBV18 and TRBJ2-7; 9 nucleotides line up with TRBD1. V gave up 6 bases and J gave up 5 bases; unmatched junction bases: 8. CDR1 and CDR2 (germline): KGHSH, LQKENI. The CDR3 sequence is 14 residues long. The CDR3: CASSPTGTGNEQYF. The CDR3 DNA is TGTGCCAGCTCCCCGACCGGGACAGGGAACGAGCAGTACTTC.

The chain has TRBV5-1 and TRBJ2-5, with 12 bases fitting TRBD2. Germline V lookup: CDR1 SGHRS, CDR2 YFSETQ. The CDR3 consists of 15 residues. With 4 bases clipped from V and 5 bases from J, the junction kept 6 bases outside the gene matches. CDR3 DNA sequence: TGCGCCAGCAGCAACGGACTAGCGGGGAGGGAGACCCAGTACTTC. Encoded protein: CASSNGLAGRETQYF.

This clone was counted a few times. The V gene is TRBV11-2, the J gene TRBJ2-2; D unresolved. The V end lost 3 bases, the J end lost 1 base, and 6 bases lay between the germline ends. The CDR3 length is 14 residues. From germline, CDR1 is SGHAT and CDR2 FQNNGV. The CDR3 DNA reads as TGTGCCAGCAGCTTTTCGGTGAACACCGGGGAGCTGTTTTTT. This encodes CASSFSVNTGELFF.

This chain joins TRBV13 and TRBJ2-2; 9 positions agree with TRBD2. Germline trimming cut 8 bases from V and 4 bases from J; bases unmatched to any gene: 5. The CDR3 runs 14 residues. CDR1 and CDR2 (germline): PRHDT, FYEKMQ (reference sequence). The CDR3 DNA reads TGTGCCAGCGGGAGCGGGGGGTTCACCGGGGAGCTGTTTTTT. Translated, it gives CASGSGGFTGELFF. Complete variable domain (other parts from reference TRBV13 and TRBJ2-2): AAGVIQSPRHLIKEKRETATLKCYPIPRHDTVYWYQQGPGQDPQFLISFYEKMQSDKGSIPDRFSAQQFSDYHSELNMSSLELGDSALYFCASGSGGFTGELFFGEGSRLTVL.

This chain joins TRBV6-6 and TRBJ2-2, with D maybe TRBD1 (6 bases). The CDR3 totals 14 residues. V lost 4 bases and J 5 bases, leaving 11 bases between the germline ends. Germline V gene sequence: CDR1 MNHNY, CDR2 SVGAGI (reference sequence). The CDR3, as DNA: TGTGCCAGCAGTTTATTACAGGGAACCGGGGAGCTGTTTTTT. Protein: CASSLLQGTGELFF.

The chain uses TRBV6-5 and TRBJ1-3, with TRBD1 as a possible D gene (6 bases). The germline V gene has CDR1 MNHEY and CDR2 SVGAGI. V was pared by 2 bases and J by 0 bases, with 8 bases between. The CDR3 extends over 15 amino acids. This chain's CDR3 is CASSYGGHSGNTIYF. The CDR3 coding sequence is TGTGCCAGCAGTTACGGGGGCCACTCTGGAAACACCATATATTTT.

The V and J genes are TRBV5-1 and TRBJ2-2; TRBD2 matches at 8 bases. With 0 bases clipped from V and 9 bases from J, the junction kept 7 bases outside the gene matches. CDR3 length equals 15 residues. CDR1 is SGHRS, CDR2 YFSETQ, per germline. The CDR3, as DNA: TGCGCCAGCAGCTTGGCCAGCGGGAGTTTAAGGGAGCTGTTTTTT. Amino acid sequence: CASSLASGSLRELFF. Based on the CDR3 plus reference TRBV5-1 and TRBJ2-2, the full variable domain is KAGVTQTPRYLIKTRGQQVTLSCSPISGHRSVSWYQQTPGQGLQFLFEYFSETQRNKGNFPGRFSGRQFSNSRSEMNVSTLELGDSALYLCASSLASGSLRELFFGEGSRLTVL.

J is TRBJ2-1 and V is TRBV5-6; 9 bases align to TRBD1. The CDR3 is 15 amino acids. CDR1 SGHDT and CDR2 YYEEEE come from the germline V gene. Trimming cost V 2 bases and J 7 bases; bases outside gene matches: 7. DNA for the CDR3: TGTGCCAGCAGCTTCCTGGGGACAGGGAGGAATGAGCAGTTCTTC. Protein product: CASSFLGTGRNEQFF.

This clone was counted ten times or more. Other DNA sequences in this sample translate to the same CDR3. The chain uses TRBV2 and TRBJ1-2; no definite D call. The ends were cut back, 6 bases at V and 8 bases at J, with 7 bases in the middle. The CDR3 consists of 10 residues. Germline V lookup: CDR1 SNHLY, CDR2 FYNNEI. CDR3: CASRGGGYTF. The CDR3 DNA reads as TGTGCCAGCAGGGGTGGCGGCTACACCTTC.

Concerning this clone itself: The sample has other DNA sequences that encode this CDR3 too. The chain has TRBV30 and TRBJ2-3, with D perhaps given as TRBD1 or TRBD2 (5 bases each). CDR1 GTSNPN and CDR2 SVGIG come from the germline V gene (reference sequence). The CDR3 consists of 15 residues. V lost 0 bases and J 0 bases, leaving 10 bases between the germline ends. CDR3 amino acids: CAWSVNGASTDTQYF. The CDR3 DNA follows: TGTGCCTGGAGTGTCAACGGGGCTAGCACAGATACGCAGTATTTT. Full variable domain (outside the CDR3, taken from reference TRBV30 and TRBJ2-3): SQTIHQWPATLVQPVGSPLSLECTVEGTSNPNLYWYRQAAGRGLQLLFYSVGIGQISSEVPQNLSASRPQDRQFILSSKKLLLSDSGFYLCAWSVNGASTDTQYFGPGTRLTVL.

A single count supports this clone. The genes are TRBV5-6 and TRBJ2-7; D remains unclear. The germline gives CDR1 SGHDT, CDR2 YYEEEE. V lost 0 bases and J lost 2, with 6 bases in between. The length of the CDR3 is 13 residues. The CDR3 loop reads CASSLERAYEQYF. In DNA, the CDR3 is TGTGCCAGCAGCTTGGAAAGGGCCTACGAGCAGTACTTC.

The chain recombines TRBV7-3 with TRBJ2-3; possible D gene TRBD1, 6 bases. This CDR3 has 15 amino acids. The germline gives CDR1 SGHTA, CDR2 FQGTGA. V was trimmed by 5 bases and J by 4 bases, leaving 16 bases between them. The CDR3 is CASSEGPQGSDTQYF. The CDR3 bases are TGTGCCAGCAGCGAGGGACCCCAGGGGTCAGATACGCAGTATTTT.

This clone was observed once. The gene calls are TRBV6-5 and TRBJ1-5; TRBD1 matches at 7 bases. Germline values: CDR1 MNHEY, CDR2 SVGAGI. The CDR3 is made up of 13 amino acids. J gave up 2 bases and V 6 bases, and 1 base lay outside the gene matches. CDR3 in amino acids: CASRGTGNQPQHF. Here the CDR3 DNA reads TGTGCCAGCAGAGGGACAGGCAATCAGCCCCAGCATTTT.

The rearrangement uses TRBV4-3 and TRBJ2-3; D gene ambiguous. With 1 base removed from V and 0 bases from J, the gap between germline ends came to 11 bases. CDR1 LGHNA and CDR2 YSLEER come from the germline V gene. The CDR3 contains 16 residues. The CDR3 nucleotides are TGCGCCAGCAGCCAAGCTTACGCGGCTAGCACAGATACGCAGTATTTT. This translates into CASSQAYAASTDTQYF.

The chain is built from TRBV27 and TRBJ2-7; D is possibly TRBD1 or TRBD2 (5 bases each). The CDR3 runs 15 residues. V dropped 4 bases and J dropped 5 bases, with 18 bases sitting between them. CDR1 and CDR2 from the germline V gene are MNHEY and SMNVEV (reference sequence). The CDR3 nucleotides read TGTGCCAGCAGTTCGATACATTACGGGACCGACGAGCAGTACTTC. Translated: CASSSIHYGTDEQYF.